This T cell receptor beta chain comes out of a study of cytomegalovirus exposure and HLA in healthy donors. The PCR ran on 60 Vbeta and 13 Jbeta primers. TCRdb's copy holds only in-frame clones and misses some; the assay was immunoSEQ multiplex PCR. The sample consists of around 100,000 clones, almost 85% of them appearing once. The specimen was PBMCs. The TCR comes from a woman aged 18-29 years in good health and CMV-seropositive.

DNA for the CDR3: TGTGCCAGCAGTTATGGCAGTGAGCAGTTCTTC. The encoded protein is CASSYGSEQFF. The chain couples TRBV28 to TRBJ2-1; D call uncertain. V lost 4 bases to trimming and J lost 9 bases, with 7 bases between them. CDR1 MDHEN and CDR2 SYDVKM come from the germline V gene. The CDR3 sequence is 11 residues long.